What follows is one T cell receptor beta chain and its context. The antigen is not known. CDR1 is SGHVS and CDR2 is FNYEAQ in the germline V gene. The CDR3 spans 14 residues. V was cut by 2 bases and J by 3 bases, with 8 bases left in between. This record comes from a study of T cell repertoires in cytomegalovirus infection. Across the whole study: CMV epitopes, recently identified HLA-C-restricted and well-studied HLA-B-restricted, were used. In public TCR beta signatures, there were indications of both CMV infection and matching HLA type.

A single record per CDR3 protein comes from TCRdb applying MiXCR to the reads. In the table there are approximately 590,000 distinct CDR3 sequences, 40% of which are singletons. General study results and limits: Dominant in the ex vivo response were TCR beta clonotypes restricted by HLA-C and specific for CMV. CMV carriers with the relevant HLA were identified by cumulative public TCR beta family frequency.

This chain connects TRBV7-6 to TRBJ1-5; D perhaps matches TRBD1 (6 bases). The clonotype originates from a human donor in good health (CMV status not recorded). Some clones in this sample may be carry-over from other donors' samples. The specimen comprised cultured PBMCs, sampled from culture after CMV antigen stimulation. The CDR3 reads CASSLQGNNQPQHF. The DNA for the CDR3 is TGTGCCAGCAGCTTACAGGGGAACAATCAGCCCCAGCATTTT.